This T cell receptor (beta chain) was sequenced in a study of breast tumors, draining lymph nodes, adjacent tissues. TCRdb re-analysed the multiplex PCR reads in MiXCR, keeping a single row per CDR3 protein. The profile shows around 230,000 distinct CDR3 sequences, about a third of them singletons. The lymph nodes were axillary draining lymph nodes from breast cancer patients. Germline assignment: CDR1 SEHNR and CDR2 FQNEAQ (reference sequence). CDR3 length: 18 amino acids. Trimming removed 5 bases from V and 5 bases from J, with 27 bases in between. Sequenced material: axillary lymph node tissue. V gene TRBV7-9 combines with J gene TRBJ1-1, with a possible D match to TRBD1 (6 bases). This TCR derives from a female donor with breast cancer. Some clones in this sample may be carry-over from other donors' samples. CDR3: CASSDNRVGGLRGTEAFF. DNA for the CDR3: TGTGCCAGCAGCGATAACAGAGTGGGGGGCTTAAGAGGGACTGAAGCTTTCTTT.